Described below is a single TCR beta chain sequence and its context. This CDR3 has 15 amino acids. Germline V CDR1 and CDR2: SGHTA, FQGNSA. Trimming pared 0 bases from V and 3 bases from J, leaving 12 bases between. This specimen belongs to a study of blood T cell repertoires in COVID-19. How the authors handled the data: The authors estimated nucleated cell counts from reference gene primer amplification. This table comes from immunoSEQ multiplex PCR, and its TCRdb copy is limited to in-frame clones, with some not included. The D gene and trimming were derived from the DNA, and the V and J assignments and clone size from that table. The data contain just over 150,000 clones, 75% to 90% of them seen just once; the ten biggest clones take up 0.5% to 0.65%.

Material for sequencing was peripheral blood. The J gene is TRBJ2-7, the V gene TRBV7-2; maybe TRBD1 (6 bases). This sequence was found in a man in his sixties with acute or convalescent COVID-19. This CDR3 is CASSLAPQGGYEQYF. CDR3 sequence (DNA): TGTGCCAGCAGCTTAGCGCCACAAGGGGGCTACGAGCAGTACTTC.